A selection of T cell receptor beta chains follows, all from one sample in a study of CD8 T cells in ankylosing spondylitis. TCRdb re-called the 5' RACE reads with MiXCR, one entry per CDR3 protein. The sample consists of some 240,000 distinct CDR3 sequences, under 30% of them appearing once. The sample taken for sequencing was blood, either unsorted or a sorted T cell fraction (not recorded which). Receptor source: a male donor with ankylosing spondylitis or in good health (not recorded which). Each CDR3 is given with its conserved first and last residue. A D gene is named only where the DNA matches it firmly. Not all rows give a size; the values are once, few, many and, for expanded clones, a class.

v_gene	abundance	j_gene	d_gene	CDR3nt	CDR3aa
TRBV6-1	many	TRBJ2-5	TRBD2	TGTGCCAGCAGTGCCCGGGGGGGCGGGGAGGAGACCCAGTACTTC	CASSARGGGEETQYF
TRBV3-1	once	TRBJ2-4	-	TGTGCCAGCAGCCCTCTGGATAGGGGATCCAAAAACATTCAGTACTTC	CASSPLDRGSKNIQYF
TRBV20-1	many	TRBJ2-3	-	TGCAGTGCGGGGGGATCCGGGACAAAAAGCACAGATACGCAGTATTTT	CSAGGSGTKSTDTQYF
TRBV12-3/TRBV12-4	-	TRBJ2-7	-	TGTGCCAGCAGTGCACAGTCCTCCTACGAGCAGTACTTC	CASSAQSSYEQYF
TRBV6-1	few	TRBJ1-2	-	TGTGCCAGCAACCAACAGGTTAACTATGGCTACACCTTC	CASNQQVNYGYTF
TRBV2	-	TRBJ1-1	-	TGTGCCAGCAATTCAGAGTGGGGAGAAGCGGCTTTCTTT	CASNSEWGEAAFF
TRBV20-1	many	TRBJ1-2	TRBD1	TGCAGTGCTAGTCGACAGGGGGCTGGAGTGGGTAATCTCTATGGCTACACCTTC	CSASRQGAGVGNLYGYTF
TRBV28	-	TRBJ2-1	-	TGTGCCAGCACTCCCCCGGGACTCCAGAGCTCCTACAATGAGCAGTTCTTC	CASTPPGLQSSYNEQFF
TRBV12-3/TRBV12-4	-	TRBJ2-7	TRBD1	TGTGCCAGCAGCCGCGACAGGGCCCACGAGCAGTACTTC	CASSRDRAHEQYF
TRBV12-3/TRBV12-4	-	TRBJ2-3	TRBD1	TGTGCCAGCAGTTCTCCGGGACAGGGCACAGATACGCAGTATTTT	CASSSPGQGTDTQYF
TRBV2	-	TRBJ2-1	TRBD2	TGTGCCAGCAGTAAAACAGAGCGGGGGACCGGTTTCAATGAGCAGTTCTTC	CASSKTERGTGFNEQFF
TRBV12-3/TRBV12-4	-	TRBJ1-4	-	TGTGCCAGCAGTTCCCCCGGGACCGCGCACGAAAAACTGTTTTTT	CASSSPGTAHEKLFF
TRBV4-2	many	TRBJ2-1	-	TGTGCCAGCAGCCAAGAGGGGAGAACCGGAAGGAATGAGCAGTTCTTC	CASSQEGRTGRNEQFF
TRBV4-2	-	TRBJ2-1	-	TGTGCCAGCAGCCAAGAAGGCGTTGAGCAGTTCTTC	CASSQEGVEQFF
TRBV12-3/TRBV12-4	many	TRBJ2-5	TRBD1	TGTGCCAGCAGTCGCCAGGGGGACCAAGAGACCCAGTACTTC	CASSRQGDQETQYF
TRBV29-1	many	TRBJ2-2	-	TGCAGCGTTGTGGGAACCGGGGAGCTGTTTTTT	CSVVGTGELFF
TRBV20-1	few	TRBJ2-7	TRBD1	TGCAGTGCGTCCTCGACAGGGACAGAGCAGTACTTC	CSASSTGTEQYF
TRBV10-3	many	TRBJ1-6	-	TGTGCCATCAGGTTAGAAGACAGCACACCCCTCCACTTT	CAIRLEDSTPLHF
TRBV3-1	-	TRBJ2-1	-	TGTGCCAGCAGCCCGACCTTCAGTCGCAGCAATGAGCAGTTCTTC	CASSPTFSRSNEQFF
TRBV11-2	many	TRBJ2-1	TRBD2	TGTGCCAGCAGCTCCAGACTAGCGGGGGTTAATGAGCAGTTCTTC	CASSSRLAGVNEQFF
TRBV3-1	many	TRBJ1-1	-	TGTGCCAGCAGCCTTGCAGGACAGACTGAAGCTTTCTTT	CASSLAGQTEAFF
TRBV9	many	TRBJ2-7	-	TGTGCCAGCAGCGACGGACACACCTACGAGCAGTACTTC	CASSDGHTYEQYF
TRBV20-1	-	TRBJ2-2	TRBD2	TGCAGTGCTAGAGATCGGCCTAGCGGGGGCCTGAACACCGGGGAGCTGTTTTTT	CSARDRPSGGLNTGELFF
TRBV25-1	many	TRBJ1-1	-	TGTGCCAGCAGAGGGGACCGGTTCTTTGAAGCTTTCTTT	CASRGDRFFEAFF
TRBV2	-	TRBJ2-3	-	TGTGCCAGCAGGGACTCTGGGTCGGCAGATACGCAGTATTTT	CASRDSGSADTQYF
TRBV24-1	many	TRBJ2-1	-	TGTGCCACCAGTGGTCAGGGTTTTTACAATGAGCAGTTCTTC	CATSGQGFYNEQFF
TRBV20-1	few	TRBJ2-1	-	TGCAGTGCTAGAGATCGGCGGGGCCCTTCAAATGAGCAGTTCTTC	CSARDRRGPSNEQFF
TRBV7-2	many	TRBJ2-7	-	TGTGCCAGCAGCCCCGCGAGGGGGTCCTACGAGCAGTACTTC	CASSPARGSYEQYF
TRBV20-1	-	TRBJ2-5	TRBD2	TGCAGTGCAGGGACTAGCGGGGGGGCCGTTGAGACCCAGTACTTC	CSAGTSGGAVETQYF
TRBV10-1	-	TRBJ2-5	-	TGCGCCAGCAGTGAGGGCGGGCAAGAGACCCAGTACTTC	CASSEGGQETQYF
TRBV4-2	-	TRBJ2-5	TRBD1	TGTGCCAGCAGCCAGACACAGGGGGAGACCCAGTACTTC	CASSQTQGETQYF
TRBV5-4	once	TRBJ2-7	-	TGTGCCAGCAGCCACGCCCGAAGTAGTTACGAGCAGTACTTC	CASSHARSSYEQYF
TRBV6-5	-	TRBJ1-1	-	TGTGCCAGCAGTACGAGGGGTACTGAAGCTTTCTTT	CASSTRGTEAFF
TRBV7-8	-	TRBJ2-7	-	TGTGCCAGCAGCTTAGAAACACCTGTGCAGCGCTACGAGCAGTACTTC	CASSLETPVQRYEQYF
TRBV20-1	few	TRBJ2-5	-	TGCAGTGCTAAGACAGGGACTTTGGGGGAGACCCAGTACTTC	CSAKTGTLGETQYF
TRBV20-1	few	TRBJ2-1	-	TGCAGTGCTAGTTTGGGGGGCCGATTAAATGAGCAGTTCTTC	CSASLGGRLNEQFF
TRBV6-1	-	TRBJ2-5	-	TGTGCCAGCAGTCTCGGGGGGCTCCGGGGTGAGACCCAGTACTTC	CASSLGGLRGETQYF
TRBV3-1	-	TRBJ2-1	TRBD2	TGTGCCAGCAGCCAAGGGACTAGTAACAATGAGCAGTTCTTC	CASSQGTSNNEQFF
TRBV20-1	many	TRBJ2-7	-	TGCAGTGCTAGTGGGGACATGAGCTCCTACGAGCAGTACTTC	CSASGDMSSYEQYF
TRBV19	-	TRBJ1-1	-	TGTGCCAGTAGGGACAACTCCCGGATGAACACTGAAGCTTTCTTT	CASRDNSRMNTEAFF
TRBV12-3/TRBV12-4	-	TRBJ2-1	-	TGTGCCAGCAGTTCCCCGGGACGAACCGCCAATGAGCAGTTCTTC	CASSSPGRTANEQFF
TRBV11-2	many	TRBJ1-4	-	TGTGCCAGCAGCCCTGGGAGAATACTGTTTTTT	CASSPGRILFF